This is a list of T cell receptor beta chains from one sample in a study of blood T cells in healthy people across ages. One entry per CDR3 protein results from TCRdb running MiXCR on the 5' RACE reads. The sample includes about 1.1 million distinct CDR3 sequences, around two fifths of them seen just once. The sample consisted of blood. Receptor source: a man aged 18 to 35 in good health. CDR3s include the opening cysteine and the closing phenylalanine or tryptophan. The D gene is left open where the match is weak. A clone size is listed for some rows: how often the clone was seen (once, few, many), or a class if it is expanded.

D,size,V,J,DNA,CDR3
TRBD1,NA,TRBV5-6,TRBJ1-2,TGTGCCAGCAGTTCGATTAATACAGGGGCTCGATATGGCTACACCTTC,CASSSINTGARYGYTF
TRBD1,NA,TRBV6-2/TRBV6-3,TRBJ1-2,TGTGCCAGCAGTTACCCTCCAGACAGGGCGGGCGGCTACACCTTC,CASSYPPDRAGGYTF
NA,NA,TRBV15,TRBJ1-2,TGTGCCACCAGCAGAGGTCAGACCTATGGCTACACCTTC,CATSRGQTYGYTF
TRBD1,NA,TRBV10-3,TRBJ2-7,TGTGCCATCGCGAGTGGGACAGGGGGCCCGTACGAGCAGTACTTC,CAIASGTGGPYEQYF
NA,once,TRBV20-1,TRBJ2-3,TGCAGTGCCCCCGGTGGGCGGGGGCCGGGAGATACGCAGTATTTT,CSAPGGRGPGDTQYF
NA,few,TRBV27,TRBJ2-1,TGTGCCAGCAGTTACCCAGGGGGAGGACAAAATGAGCAGTTCTTC,CASSYPGGGQNEQFF
NA,few,TRBV7-2,TRBJ1-5,TGTGCCAGCAGCGTACGGGTTGGGACATTCAATCAGCCCCAGCATTTT,CASSVRVGTFNQPQHF
NA,few,TRBV7-2,TRBJ2-3,TGTGCCAGCACCTCGGGACTCAGCACAGATACGCAGTATTTT,CASTSGLSTDTQYF
TRBD1,NA,TRBV5-1,TRBJ2-5,TGCGCCAGCAGCCTTAGACAGGGGCGGAATGAGCAGTACTTC,CASSLRQGRNEQYF
TRBD1,NA,TRBV7-2,TRBJ1-2,TGTGCCAGCAGCACACGACCAGGACAGGGAGTGGATGGCTACACCTTC,CASSTRPGQGVDGYTF
TRBD2,few,TRBV10-3,TRBJ2-1,TGTGCCACCCAAACTTCAGACGGGGGGGCCGTCAATGAGCAGTTCTTC,CATQTSDGGAVNEQFF
NA,few,TRBV12-3/TRBV12-4,TRBJ2-1,TGTGCCAGCAGTTTAGTCGGGCGGAGGGACAATGAGCAGTTCTTC,CASSLVGRRDNEQFF
NA,NA,TRBV7-9,TRBJ1-4,TGTGCCAGCAGTAGCATGGAAAAACTGTTTTTT,CASSSMEKLFF
TRBD2,once,TRBV7-3,TRBJ2-3,TGTGCCAGCAGTAAAACGGGACTAATAGATACGCAGTATTTT,CASSKTGLIDTQYF
TRBD1,NA,TRBV7-2,TRBJ1-4,TGTGCCAGCAGCTTAGTTCCCGCGCAGGGGGGGGAAAAACTGTTTTTT,CASSLVPAQGGEKLFF
NA,NA,TRBV4-2,TRBJ1-4,TGTACCAGCAGCCAAGATGGGGCAGCTAATGAAAAACTGTTTTTT,CTSSQDGAANEKLFF
TRBD2,NA,TRBV6-5,TRBJ2-5,TGTGCCAGCATCACGAGTCTAGCGGGGGGTGAGCAGTACTTC,CASITSLAGGEQYF
TRBD1,NA,TRBV28,TRBJ1-3,TGTGCCAGCAGAGGACAGGGTGGGTCTGGAAACACCATATATTTT,CASRGQGGSGNTIYF
NA,NA,TRBV7-9,TRBJ2-1,TGTGCCAGCAGCTTAGCGAACGTTGAGCAGTTCTTC,CASSLANVEQFF
NA,many,TRBV28,TRBJ1-2,TGTGCCAGCCACATCTACCCCTCCACGGACGCGTCTACCGGCTATGGCTACACCTTC,CASHIYPSTDASTGYGYTF
NA,NA,TRBV5-4,TRBJ1-6,TGTGCCAGCAGCTTGGACAGGGCCAGCTCCTATAATTCAACCCTCCACTTT,CASSLDRASSYNSTLHF
NA,NA,TRBV5-1,TRBJ1-4,TGCGCCAGCAGCCCCGGGACACTTTCAACTAATGAAAAACTGTTTTTT,CASSPGTLSTNEKLFF
NA,few,TRBV19,TRBJ2-3,TGTGCCAGTAGTATAGGTGAGAACACAGATACGCAGTATTTT,CASSIGENTDTQYF
NA,NA,TRBV20-1,TRBJ2-7,TGCAGTGCCCCGCGGGCAGGGGTATTGCACGAGCAGTACTTC,CSAPRAGVLHEQYF
TRBD2,NA,TRBV30,TRBJ2-7,TGTGCCTGGAGTGTGGGTAGCGGGGGCTACGAGCAGTACTTC,CAWSVGSGGYEQYF
TRBD2,few,TRBV10-3,TRBJ2-1,TGTGCCACCGAGGGACTAGCAGGCGGCAATGAGCAGTTCTTC,CATEGLAGGNEQFF
NA,NA,TRBV20-1,TRBJ2-3,TGCAGTGCTAGCGTGGGTAGCACAGATACGCAGTATTTT,CSASVGSTDTQYF
NA,NA,TRBV15,TRBJ1-6,TGTGCCACCAGCAGAGCCGATTCACCCCTCCACTTT,CATSRADSPLHF
NA,NA,TRBV7-8,TRBJ1-1,TGTGCCAGCAGCTTAAATCTTCGGAGGGGAGGACACACTGAAGCTTTCTTT,CASSLNLRRGGHTEAFF
NA,NA,TRBV27,TRBJ1-6,TGTGCCAGCAGTTTTCGGACAGTCTCATCACCCCTCCACTTT,CASSFRTVSSPLHF
NA,NA,TRBV4-3,TRBJ1-4,TGCGCCAGCAGCCCCCACGGGGGCAAGGCTAATGAAAAACTGTTTTTT,CASSPHGGKANEKLFF
NA,many,TRBV7-7,TRBJ2-3,TGTGCCAGCAGCTTGGGGACTTCAGGAGATACGCAGTATTTT,CASSLGTSGDTQYF
TRBD1,once,TRBV6-1,TRBJ1-3,TGTGCCAGTACACCGGGACAGGGAAATCCCAACTCTGGAAACACCATATATTTT,CASTPGQGNPNSGNTIYF
TRBD1,NA,TRBV14,TRBJ1-2,TGTGCCAGCAGCCACTGGGACAGGGAAAACTATGGCTACACCTTC,CASSHWDRENYGYTF
NA,NA,TRBV6-5,TRBJ2-3,TGTGCCAGCAGCCGACGAGTCGAAACAGGGACGAATACGCAGTATTTT,CASSRRVETGTNTQYF
NA,NA,TRBV9,TRBJ1-3,TGTGCCAGCAGCGTAGAAGGGATTTCTGGAAACACCATATATTTT,CASSVEGISGNTIYF
TRBD1,NA,TRBV20-1,TRBJ2-7,TGCAGTGCTAGCTACAGGGGCCAACTGGGCGAGCAGTACTTC,CSASYRGQLGEQYF
TRBD2,few,TRBV12-3/TRBV12-4,TRBJ2-7,TGTGCCAGCAGTTTTTCTGGAGCGGGGGAGCAGTACTTC,CASSFSGAGEQYF
NA,few,TRBV20-1,TRBJ2-7,TGCAGTGCTACAACAGGGATCGAGCAGTACTTC,CSATTGIEQYF
TRBD2,few,TRBV11-2,TRBJ2-5,TGTGCCAGCAGCCCGACGACTAGCGAGGGAGTACAAGAGACCCAGTACTTC,CASSPTTSEGVQETQYF
NA,many,TRBV29-1,TRBJ2-7,TGCAGCGCTGGACGGGGCTACGAGCAGTACTTC,CSAGRGYEQYF
TRBD1,NA,TRBV28,TRBJ2-7,TGTGCCAGCAGTTTCCGAGGGGGCCGGTCCTACAATGAGCAGTACTTC,CASSFRGGRSYNEQYF
TRBD1,NA,TRBV18,TRBJ1-6,TGTGCCAGCTCCATGAACAGGGGTTCACCCCTCCACTTT,CASSMNRGSPLHF
NA,NA,TRBV20-1,TRBJ2-5,TGCAGTGCTAGCCGTTCGGGATCTCAAGAGACCCAGTACTTC,CSASRSGSQETQYF
TRBD1,NA,TRBV9,TRBJ1-2,TGTGCCAGCAGCGTCGGGACAGGGGAATTGGGCTACACCTTC,CASSVGTGELGYTF
NA,NA,TRBV12-3/TRBV12-4,TRBJ2-3,TGTGCCAGCGGAAGAAGGGCTAGCACAGATATGCAGTATTTT,CASGRRASTDMQYF
NA,NA,TRBV18,TRBJ1-5,TGTGCCAGCTCAAGAGGGACCGAATACAATCAGCCCCAGCATTTT,CASSRGTEYNQPQHF
NA,NA,TRBV27,TRBJ1-5,TGTGCCAGCAGTTTATATCAGGGCGGGAATCAGCCCAAGCATTTT,CASSLYQGGNQPKHF
NA,few,TRBV5-1,TRBJ1-1,TGCGCCAGCAGCTCTATGAATGGAGCTTTCTTT,CASSSMNGAFF
NA,NA,TRBV6-6,TRBJ1-5,TGTGCCAGCAGCTCGACACCTTATAGCAATCAGCCCCAGCATTTT,CASSSTPYSNQPQHF
NA,NA,TRBV5-1,TRBJ2-3,TGCGCCAGCAGCCTCCACCGTGCTAGCACAGATACGCAGTATTTT,CASSLHRASTDTQYF
TRBD2,few,TRBV20-1,TRBJ2-5,TGCAGTGCTGGCGGACTAGGTTTAAGAGAGACCCAGTACTTC,CSAGGLGLRETQYF
NA,NA,TRBV20-1,TRBJ2-1,TGCAGTGCTAGGATACCGGGACACGGATACAATAAGCAGTTCTTC,CSARIPGHGYNKQFF